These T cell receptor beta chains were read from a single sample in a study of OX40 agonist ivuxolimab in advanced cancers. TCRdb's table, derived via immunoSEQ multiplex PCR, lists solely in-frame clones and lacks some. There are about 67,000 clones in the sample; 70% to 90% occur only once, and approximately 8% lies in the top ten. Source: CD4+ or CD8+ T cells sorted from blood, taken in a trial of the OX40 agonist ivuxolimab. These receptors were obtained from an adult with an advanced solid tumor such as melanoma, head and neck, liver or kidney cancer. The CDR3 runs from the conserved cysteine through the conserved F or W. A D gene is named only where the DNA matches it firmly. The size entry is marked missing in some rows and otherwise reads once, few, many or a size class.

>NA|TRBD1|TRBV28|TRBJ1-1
CASSLAGGGTEAFF
TGTGCCAGCAGTTTAGCAGGGGGGGGCACTGAAGCTTTCTTT
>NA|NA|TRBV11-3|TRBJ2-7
CASSLGRGPYEQYF
TGTGCCAGCAGCTTAGGGCGGGGGCCCTACGAGCAGTACTTC
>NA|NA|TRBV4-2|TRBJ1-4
CASSPTIGGMNEKLFF
TGTGCCAGCAGCCCCACTATAGGGGGGATGAATGAAAAACTGTTTTTT
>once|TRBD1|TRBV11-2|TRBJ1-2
CASSPLRQGGGYTF
TGTGCCAGCAGCCCACTTCGACAGGGCGGTGGCTACACCTTC
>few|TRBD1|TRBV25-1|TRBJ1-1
CASSAQQGRGTNTEAFF
TGTGCCAGCAGTGCACAACAGGGGCGGGGGACAAACACTGAAGCTTTCTTT
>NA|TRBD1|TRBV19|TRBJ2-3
CASTRQGADTQYF
TGTGCCAGTACCAGACAGGGTGCAGATACGCAGTATTTT
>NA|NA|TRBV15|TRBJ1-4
CATTNRGFSEKLFF
TGTGCCACCACTAACCGGGGCTTCTCAGAAAAACTGTTTTTT
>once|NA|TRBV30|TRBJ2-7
CAWNDRTDSYEQYF
TGTGCCTGGAATGACAGAACTGATTCCTACGAGCAGTACTTC
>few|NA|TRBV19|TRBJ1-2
CASSRKEGISYGYTF
TGTGCCAGTAGTAGGAAGGAGGGGATAAGCTATGGCTACACCTTC
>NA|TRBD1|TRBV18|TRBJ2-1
CASSQDRDEQFF
TGTGCCAGCTCACAAGACAGGGATGAGCAGTTCTTC
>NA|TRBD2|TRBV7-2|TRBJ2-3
CASSWTSGGVRLRDTQYF
TGTGCCAGCAGCTGGACTAGCGGGGGGGTCAGGTTAAGAGATACGCAGTATTTT
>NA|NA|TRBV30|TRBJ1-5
CAWSYGNSNQPQHF
TGTGCCTGGAGTTATGGAAATAGCAATCAGCCCCAGCATTTT
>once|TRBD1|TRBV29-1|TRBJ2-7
CSVGTDSYEQYF
TGCAGCGTCGGGACAGACTCCTACGAGCAGTACTTC
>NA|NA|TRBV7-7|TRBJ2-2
CASSLQGQASTGELFF
TGTGCCAGCAGCTTACAGGGCCAGGCTTCCACCGGGGAGCTGTTTTTT
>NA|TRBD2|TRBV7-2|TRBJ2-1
CASSFGLAGGPQFF
TGTGCCAGCAGCTTCGGGCTAGCGGGGGGGCCGCAGTTCTTC
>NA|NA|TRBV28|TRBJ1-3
CASRPPLSSGNTIYF
TGTGCCAGCAGGCCTCCATTGAGCTCTGGAAACACCATATATTTT
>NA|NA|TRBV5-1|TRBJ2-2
CASSLWGVRTPNTGELFF
TGCGCCAGCAGCTTGTGGGGGGTGAGGACACCGAACACCGGGGAGCTGTTTTTT
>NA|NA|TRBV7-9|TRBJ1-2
CASSAETYGYTF
TGTGCCAGCAGCGCCGAAACCTATGGCTACACCTTC
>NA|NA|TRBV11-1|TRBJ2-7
CASSARTGAFYEQYF
TGTGCCAGCAGCGCCCGGACGGGAGCCTTCTACGAGCAGTACTTC
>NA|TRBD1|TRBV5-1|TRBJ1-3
CASSSGTGGTGNTIYF
TGCGCCAGCAGCTCAGGGACAGGGGGCACTGGAAACACCATATATTTT
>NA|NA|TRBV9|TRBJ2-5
CASSVGLASGETQYF
TGTGCCAGCAGCGTAGGTCTAGCGAGCGGGGAGACCCAGTACTTC
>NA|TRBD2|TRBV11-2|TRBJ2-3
CASSLTSGSYTDTQYF
TGTGCCAGCAGCTTGACTAGCGGGAGTTACACAGATACGCAGTATTTT
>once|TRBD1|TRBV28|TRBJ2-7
CASRTIGQDYEQYF
TGTGCCAGCAGAACAATCGGACAGGACTACGAGCAGTACTTC
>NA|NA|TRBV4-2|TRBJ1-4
CASSQAHQTTNEKLFF
TGTGCCAGCAGCCAAGCACACCAGACAACTAATGAAAAACTGTTTTTT
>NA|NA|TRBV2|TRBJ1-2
CASSEDETEYGYTF
TGTGCCAGCAGTGAAGATGAGACTGAGTATGGCTACACCTTC
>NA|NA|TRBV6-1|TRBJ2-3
CAPRGTDTQYF
TGTGCCCCCAGGGGCACAGATACGCAGTATTTT
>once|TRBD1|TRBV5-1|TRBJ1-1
CASSLVGQGVSTEAFF
TGCGCCAGCAGCTTGGTGGGACAGGGGGTTAGCACTGAAGCTTTCTTT
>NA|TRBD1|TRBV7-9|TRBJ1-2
CASSSQGRYGYTF
TGTGCCAGCAGCTCACAGGGGAGATATGGCTACACCTTC